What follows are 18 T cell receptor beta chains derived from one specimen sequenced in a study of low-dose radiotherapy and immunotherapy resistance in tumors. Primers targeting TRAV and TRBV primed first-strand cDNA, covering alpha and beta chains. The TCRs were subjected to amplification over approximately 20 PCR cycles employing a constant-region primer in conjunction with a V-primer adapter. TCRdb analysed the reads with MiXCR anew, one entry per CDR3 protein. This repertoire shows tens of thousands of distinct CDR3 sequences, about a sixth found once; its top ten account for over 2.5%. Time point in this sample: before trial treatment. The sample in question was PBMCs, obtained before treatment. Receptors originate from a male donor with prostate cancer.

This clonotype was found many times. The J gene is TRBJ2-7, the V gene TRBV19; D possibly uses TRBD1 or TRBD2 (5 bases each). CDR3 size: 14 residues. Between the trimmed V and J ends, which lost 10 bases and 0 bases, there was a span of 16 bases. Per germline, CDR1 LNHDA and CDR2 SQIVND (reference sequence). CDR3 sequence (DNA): TGTGCCACTACCCCGAGGGGACGCTCCTACGAGCAGTACTTC. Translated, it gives CATTPRGRSYEQYF.

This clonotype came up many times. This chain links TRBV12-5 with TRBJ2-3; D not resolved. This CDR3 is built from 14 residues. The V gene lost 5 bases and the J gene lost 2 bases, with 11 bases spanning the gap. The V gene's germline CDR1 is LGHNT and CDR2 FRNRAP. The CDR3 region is CASGPPSSTDTQYF. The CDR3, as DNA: TGTGCTAGTGGTCCCCCTAGTTCCACAGATACGCAGTATTTT.

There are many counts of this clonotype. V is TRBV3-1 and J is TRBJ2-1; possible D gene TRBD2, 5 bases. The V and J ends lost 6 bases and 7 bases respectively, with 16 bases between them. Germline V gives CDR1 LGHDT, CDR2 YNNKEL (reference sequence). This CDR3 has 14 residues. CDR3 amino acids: CASSLLLGGNEQFF. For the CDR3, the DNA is TGTGCCAGCAGTCTCCTTTTAGGAGGAAATGAGCAGTTCTTC.

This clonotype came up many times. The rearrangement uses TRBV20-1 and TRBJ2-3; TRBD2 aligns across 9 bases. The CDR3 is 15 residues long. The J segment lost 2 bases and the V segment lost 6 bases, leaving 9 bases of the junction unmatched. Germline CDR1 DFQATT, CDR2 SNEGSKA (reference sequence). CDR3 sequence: CSATAASGNTDTQYF. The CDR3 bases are TGCAGTGCCACCGCCGCTAGCGGGAACACAGATACGCAGTATTTT.

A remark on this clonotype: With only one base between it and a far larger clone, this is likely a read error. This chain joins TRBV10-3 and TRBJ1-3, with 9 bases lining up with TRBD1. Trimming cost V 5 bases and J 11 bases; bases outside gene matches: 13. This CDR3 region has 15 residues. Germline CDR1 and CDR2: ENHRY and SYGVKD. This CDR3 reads CAISYRPGTGNAIYF. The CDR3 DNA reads TGTGCCATCAGTTACCGACCCGGGACAGGGAACGCCATATATTTT.

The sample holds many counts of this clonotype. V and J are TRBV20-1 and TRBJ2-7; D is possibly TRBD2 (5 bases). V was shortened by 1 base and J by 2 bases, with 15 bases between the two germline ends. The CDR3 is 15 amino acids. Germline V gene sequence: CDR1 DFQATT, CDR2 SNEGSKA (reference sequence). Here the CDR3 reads CSARAPSLATYEQYF. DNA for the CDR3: TGCAGTGCTAGAGCCCCCAGTTTAGCGACCTACGAGCAGTACTTC.

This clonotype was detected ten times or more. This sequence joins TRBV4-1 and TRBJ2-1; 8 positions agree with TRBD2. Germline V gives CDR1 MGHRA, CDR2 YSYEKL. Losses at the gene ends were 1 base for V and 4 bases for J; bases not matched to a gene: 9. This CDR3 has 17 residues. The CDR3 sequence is CASSQVPPIAGYNEQFF. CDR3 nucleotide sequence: TGCGCCAGCAGCCAAGTGCCCCCCATAGCGGGGTACAATGAGCAGTTCTTC.

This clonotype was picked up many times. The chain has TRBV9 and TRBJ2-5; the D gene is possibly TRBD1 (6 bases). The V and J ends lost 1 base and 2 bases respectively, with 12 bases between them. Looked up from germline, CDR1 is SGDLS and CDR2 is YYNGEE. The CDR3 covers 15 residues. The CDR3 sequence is CASSVSAGDQETQYF. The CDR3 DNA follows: TGTGCCAGCAGCGTATCGGCAGGGGATCAAGAGACCCAGTACTTC. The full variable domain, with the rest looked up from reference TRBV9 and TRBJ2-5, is DSGVTQTPKHLITATGQRVTLRCSPRSGDLSVYWYQQSLDQGLQFLIQYYNGEERAKGNILERFSAQQFPDLHSELNLSSLELGDSALYFCASSVSAGDQETQYFGPGTRLLVL.

The CDR3 here is CATKTEPGSNYGYTF. The CDR3 DNA is TGCGCCACCAAAACGGAACCAGGGTCCAACTATGGCTACACCTTC. The V gene is TRBV5-1, the J gene TRBJ1-2; maybe TRBD1 (5 bases). Trimming left V 9 bases short and J 2 bases short, with 20 bases between. CDR1 and CDR2 from the germline V gene are SGHRS and YFSETQ. The CDR3 totals 15 residues.

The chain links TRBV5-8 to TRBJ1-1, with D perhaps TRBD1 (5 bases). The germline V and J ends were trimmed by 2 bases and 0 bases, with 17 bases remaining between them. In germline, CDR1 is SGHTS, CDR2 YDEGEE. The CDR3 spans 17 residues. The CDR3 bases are TGTGCCAGCAGCTTAGCGGCTACAGGTATCATGAACACTGAAGCTTTCTTT. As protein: CASSLAATGIMNTEAFF. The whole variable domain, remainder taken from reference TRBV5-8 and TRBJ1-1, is EAGVTQSPTHLIKTRGQQATLRCSPISGHTSVYWYQQALGLGLQFLLWYDEGEERNRGNFPPRFSGRQFPNYSSELNVNALELEDSALYLCASSLAATGIMNTEAFFGQGTRLTVV.

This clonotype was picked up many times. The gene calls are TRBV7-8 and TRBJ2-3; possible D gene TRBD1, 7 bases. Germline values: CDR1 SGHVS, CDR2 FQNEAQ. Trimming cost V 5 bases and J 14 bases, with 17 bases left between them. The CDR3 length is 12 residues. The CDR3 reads CASSPTGRIWYF. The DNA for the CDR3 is TGTGCCAGCAGCCCGACAGGGAGGATCTGGTATTTT.

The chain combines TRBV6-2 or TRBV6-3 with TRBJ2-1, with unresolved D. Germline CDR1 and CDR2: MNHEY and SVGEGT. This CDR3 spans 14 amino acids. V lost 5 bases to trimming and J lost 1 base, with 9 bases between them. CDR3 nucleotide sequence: TGTGCCAGCAGTGATGGGTATTCCTACAATGAGCAGTTCTTC. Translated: CASSDGYSYNEQFF.

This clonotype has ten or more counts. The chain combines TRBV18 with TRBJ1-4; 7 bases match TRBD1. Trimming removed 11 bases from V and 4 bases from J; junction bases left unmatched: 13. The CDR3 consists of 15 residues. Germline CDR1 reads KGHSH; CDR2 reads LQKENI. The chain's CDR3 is CASRDSGTFNEKLFF. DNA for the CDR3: TGTGCCTCACGGGACAGCGGCACTTTTAATGAAAAACTGTTTTTT.

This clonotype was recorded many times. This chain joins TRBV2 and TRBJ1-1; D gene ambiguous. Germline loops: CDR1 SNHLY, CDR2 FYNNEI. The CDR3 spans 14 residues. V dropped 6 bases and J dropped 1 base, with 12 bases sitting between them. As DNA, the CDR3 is TGTGCCAGCAGCCTCTTGCATACGAACACTGAAGCTTTCTTT. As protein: CASSLLHTNTEAFF.

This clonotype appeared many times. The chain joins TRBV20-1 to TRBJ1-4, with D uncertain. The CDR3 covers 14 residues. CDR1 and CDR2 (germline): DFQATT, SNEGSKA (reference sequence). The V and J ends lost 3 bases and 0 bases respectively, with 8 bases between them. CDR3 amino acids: CSASPGATNEKLFF. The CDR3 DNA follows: TGCAGTGCTAGCCCCGGTGCAACTAATGAAAAACTGTTTTTT.

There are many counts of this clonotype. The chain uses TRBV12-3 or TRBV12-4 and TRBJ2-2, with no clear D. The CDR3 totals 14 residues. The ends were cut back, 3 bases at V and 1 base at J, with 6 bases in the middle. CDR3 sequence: CASSFFGNTGELFF. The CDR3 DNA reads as TGTGCCAGCAGTTTCTTCGGGAACACCGGGGAGCTGTTTTTT.

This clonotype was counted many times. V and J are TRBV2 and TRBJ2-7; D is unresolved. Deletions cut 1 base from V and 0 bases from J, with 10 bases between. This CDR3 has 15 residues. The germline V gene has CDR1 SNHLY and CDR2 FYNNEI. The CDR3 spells CASSEGAVASYEQYF. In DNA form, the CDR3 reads TGTGCCAGCAGTGAAGGTGCGGTGGCCTCCTACGAGCAGTACTTC.

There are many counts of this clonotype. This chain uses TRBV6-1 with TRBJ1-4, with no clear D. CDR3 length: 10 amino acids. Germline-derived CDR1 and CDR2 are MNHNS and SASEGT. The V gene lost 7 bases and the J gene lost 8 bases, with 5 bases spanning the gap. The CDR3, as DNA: TGTGCCAGCAAGGAGGAAAAACTGTTTTTT. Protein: CASKEEKLFF.